The rows below give T cell receptor beta chains drawn from one sample of a study of blood T cell repertoires in COVID-19. Produced via immunoSEQ multiplex PCR; TCRdb's table is partial and in-frame only. In the table there are 200,000 or so clones, approximately 84% of which are singletons. The sample consisted of peripheral blood. The receptors shown here come from a woman between 70 and 85 years old with active or convalescent COVID-19. Each CDR3 is given with its conserved first and last residue. Size values are once, few and many counts, or a class for expanded clones, and some rows have none.

V: TRBV2; size: NA; J: TRBJ2-5; CDR3: CASSEDRGLRSSETQYF
V: TRBV28; size: NA; J: TRBJ1-1; CDR3: CASPPRGEGRNTEAFF
V: TRBV5-1; size: NA; J: TRBJ2-2; CDR3: CASSRLAGENTGELFF
V: TRBV7-9; size: once; J: TRBJ2-3; CDR3: CASSLASGTGGTDTQYF
V: TRBV5-1; size: NA; J: TRBJ2-1; CDR3: CASSQGGGRSETWNEQFF
V: TRBV5-4; size: NA; J: TRBJ2-5; CDR3: CASSLQGQGGTQYF
V: TRBV3-1/TRBV3-2; size: NA; J: TRBJ2-1; CDR3: CASSRPRSSYNEQFF
V: TRBV6-5; size: NA; J: TRBJ2-3; CDR3: CASRATGGGTDTQYF
V: TRBV5-1; size: NA; J: TRBJ1-2; CDR3: CASSLTTGSNYGYTF
V: TRBV4-1; size: NA; J: TRBJ2-5; CDR3: CATGHKIQETQYF
V: TRBV6-1; size: NA; J: TRBJ1-1; CDR3: CASSEGQSNTEAFF
V: TRBV29-1; size: NA; J: TRBJ1-5; CDR3: CSVGPQGNQPQHF
V: TRBV7-9; size: NA; J: TRBJ1-4; CDR3: CASSLGTGNEKLFF
V: TRBV28; size: NA; J: TRBJ2-5; CDR3: CASSPQTGTQYF
V: TRBV4-2; size: NA; J: TRBJ2-1; CDR3: CASSHRASPAGSSYNEQFF